These T cell receptor beta chains were read from a single sample in a study of blood T cell repertoires in COVID-19. Generated by immunoSEQ multiplex PCR, the TCRdb table keeps only in-frame clones and is missing some. This table holds about 150,000 clones, 85% to 90% found once. Sequences were obtained from peripheral blood. The origin of the receptors is a man between 50 and 59 years old with active or convalescent COVID-19. The CDR3 runs from the conserved cysteine through the conserved F or W. The D gene is left open where the match is weak. Expanded clones are given a class, and other clones once, few, many or no size at all.

CDR3 protein	CDR3 DNA	D gene	V gene	J gene	clone size
CASSPVATNEKLFF	TGTGCCAGCAGCCCGGTTGCAACTAATGAAAAACTGTTTTTT	.	TRBV6-5	TRBJ1-4	.
CASSPTVVTHNEQFF	TGTGCCAGCTCACCTACAGTGGTAACCCACAATGAGCAGTTCTTC	.	TRBV18	TRBJ2-1	.
CASSVAVVAPYNEQFF	TGTGCCAGCAGCGTAGCTGTAGTAGCCCCCTACAATGAGCAGTTCTTC	.	TRBV9	TRBJ2-1	once
CASSNRAQTQYF	TGTGCCAGCAGCAACAGGGCCCAGACCCAGTACTTC	.	TRBV3-1/TRBV3-2	TRBJ2-5	.
CASSLAAPGSSQETQYF	TGTGCCAGCAGCTTAGCAGCCCCCGGGAGCAGCCAAGAGACCCAGTACTTC	.	TRBV11-2	TRBJ2-5	.
CASSIQGFDYGYTF	TGTGCCAGTAGTATTCAGGGGTTCGACTATGGCTACACCTTC	.	TRBV19	TRBJ1-2	.
CASSLLRDEQFF	TGTGCCAGCAGTTTATTGAGGGATGAGCAGTTCTTC	.	TRBV28	TRBJ2-1	.
CASSEGRPAETQYF	TGTGCCAGCAGTGAAGGGAGGCCGGCTGAGACCCAGTACTTC	.	TRBV2	TRBJ2-5	.
CATKGGTSTDTQYF	TGTGCCACCAAAGGGGGCACTAGCACAGATACGCAGTATTTT	TRBD1	TRBV24-1	TRBJ2-3	.
CASSQGGVASGGNEQFF	TGTGCCAGCAGCCAAGGAGGGGTGGCTAGCGGGGGGAATGAGCAGTTCTTC	TRBD2	TRBV3-1/TRBV3-2	TRBJ2-1	.
CASSYPPGQGVETQYF	TGTGCCAGCAGTTATCCTCCGGGACAGGGAGTGGAGACCCAGTACTTC	TRBD1	TRBV6-2/TRBV6-3	TRBJ2-5	.